This T cell receptor (beta chain) was sequenced for a study of T cell clones after liver transplantation. About the study: As an antigen-independent comparator, third-party-reactive TCRbeta sequences came from pre-transplant mixed lymphocyte reactions.

The V and J ends lost 4 bases and 2 bases respectively, with 10 bases between them. Germline values: CDR1 LNHDA, CDR2 SQIVND (reference sequence). The CDR3 loop spans 14 amino acids. Produced via immunoSEQ multiplex PCR; TCRdb's table is partial and in-frame only. The sample lists 50,000 to 70,000 clones, 70% to 80% occurring once. The clonotype originates from a human patient who received a liver transplant. Some T cells may possibly be graft donor cells. The input for sequencing was CD4+ T cells from blood, taken at the roughly 16-month timepoint. The rearrangement links TRBV19 to TRBJ2-3; no reliable D call. The CDR3 protein is CASSTFRLTDTQYF. Here the CDR3 DNA reads TGTGCCAGTAGTACCTTCCGACTCACAGATACGCAGTATTTT.